This TCR beta chain was observed in a study of shared clonotypes between healthy human individuals (dated by TCRdb to 2020 to 2022). Describing the broader study: The cohort comprised a couple of women and a few men aged 18 to 49 years. To estimate repertoire size and how much clonotype sharing occurs between individuals, the study deeply sequenced the blood TCR repertoires of about five healthy adults. Per donor, leukapheresis produced somewhere between about 0.8 and 9.5 billion PBMCs. To increase sequencing depth and limit assay-specific biases, different laboratories used diverse techniques to prepare libraries and sequence TCR repertoires. For each donor, three plates each were used for CD4 naive and CD4 memory, two plates were used for CD8 naive, and one plate was used for CD8 memory.

Points the paper makes about the study in general: Rarefaction of sorted-subset datasets indicated incomplete sequencing despite the large sequencing depth. Sampling was restricted to blood, and TCR repertoires in tissues likely differ from the TCR repertoires found in blood. Clonotypes shared by all four sorted-subset donors showed higher generation probabilities than non-shared clonotypes. Based on pairwise subsampling, the degree of clonotype sharing among donors was expected to be affected by sequencing depth. When four donors were compared, the shared fraction of clonotypes was about 5% for naive CD4, 3.5% to 4% for naive CD8, about 2.5% for memory CD4, and roughly 0.43% for memory CD8. The genetic and exposure-history diversity represented was limited by the small number of donors. Estimated clonotype richness was generally larger for naive than for memory subsets.

Here V drops 0 bases and J drops 4 bases, and the junction holds 7 bases not matched to any gene. From a lookup of the germline V gene, CDR1 and CDR2 are SGHRS and YFSETQ. Including the terminal cysteine and phenylalanine, the CDR3 comprises 15 residues. Kept here is only the CDR3 DNA, which spans 45 bases and is read in frame from base 1. Healthy HIV-negative adults with no recently reported acute infections or vaccinations were included as donors. Every donor was a Caucasian adult residing in Nashville, Tennessee, USA. CD4+ T cells were enriched by magnetic negative selection, after which naive cells were positively selected on CD45RA and the negative fraction was taken as the memory subset. Blood was collected by leukapheresis, and PBMCs were isolated by Ficoll-Histopaque density gradient centrifugation and then cryopreserved in liquid nitrogen vapor phase. Analytical flow cytometry was used to check the purity and quantity of each magnetically sorted T cell population. From each sorted fraction, genomic DNA was isolated and quantified by UV absorbance on a Nanodrop 2000c.

Using the deep immunoSEQ assay, TCR CDR3 regions were amplified from genomic DNA by multiplex PCR. Extracted genomic DNA from each cell subset was spread evenly across all wells of several immunoSEQ 96-well plates, with each plate serving as a replicate. Each replicate PCR for sorted subsets received around 200 ng genomic DNA, equal to roughly 30,000 T cell genomes. The purified libraries were quantified using a Qubit 3.0 fluorometer, sized with a Bioanalyzer 2100, and then quantified again using the KAPA Library Quantification kit. Each immunoSEQ 96-well plate was sequenced on its own single-read 150-cycle Illumina NextSeq 550 flow cell. The source study handled its data this way. Because the immunoSEQ output held only junctional sequences and lacked quality scores, the filtering could not match the filtering applied to full-length reads. Sequences were annotated with PyIR, a Python wrapper for IgBLAST v1.9, and V/J genes and CDR3 were assigned using IMGT germline references. Reads with weak V/J assignments (E-value above 1e-6), missing CDR3, stop codons, out-of-frame junctions, or ambiguous translated residues were removed. V3J clonotypes were defined as sequences sharing an identical inferred V gene, J gene, and CDR3 amino acid sequence. The percentage overlap between two repertoires was calculated by dividing the number of shared unique clonotypes by the size of the smaller repertoire. Richness of each repertoire was evaluated using RTK rarefaction, the Chao1 estimator, and Recon v2.1 estimates of unobserved clonotypes. OLGA was used to compute generation probabilities for all TCRbeta clonotypes that the gDNA method yielded from four donors. Entries here come from immuneACCESS through TCRdb and include only in-frame sequences with V and J called. Some clones fail to appear in such tables; in the studies checked, an unresolved V gene covers under half of the shortfall, and the cause of the remainder is unknown. The V and J calls and the clone size are those of that table, but D and trimming were determined from the DNA. A total of about 2.3 million clones appear in this sample, just over 90% of them only once. The ten largest clonotypes hold about 0.41% of the sample.

Regarding this clone: Which antigen it targets is not known. No much larger clone exists at a distance of one base, and base qualities are not known. In the same sample, other DNA sequences code for this CDR3.

The rearranged chain carries TRBV5-1 and TRBJ2-7, and 7 bases in between align with TRBD1. The sequence derives from a man between 18 and 29 years old in good health. Some clones in this sample may be carry-over from other donors' samples. Sequencing was done on a sample of naive CD4+ T cells from PBMCs. This specimen's cell subset or site label, interpreted: CD45RA+ positively selected. The CDR3 reads CASSLATGVGYEQYF. The sequence in DNA is TGCGCCAGCAGCTTGGCCACAGGGGTGGGGTACGAGCAGTACTTC. Where the CDR3 stops, the reference TRBV5-1 and TRBJ2-7 genes take over; the full variable domain is KAGVTQTPRYLIKTRGQQVTLSCSPISGHRSVSWYQQTPGQGLQFLFEYFSETQRNKGNFPGRFSGRQFSNSRSEMNVSTLELGDSALYLCASSLATGVGYEQYFGPGTRLTVT.